This is a list of T cell receptor beta chains from one sample in a study of T cells in Graves' hyperthyroidism and ophthalmopathy. TCRdb redid the calling of the multiplex PCR reads with MiXCR, one entry per CDR3 protein. In the table there are 560,000 or so distinct CDR3 sequences, 15% to 20% of which are singletons. Source material: blood. The receptors shown here come from a man in his forties with Graves' ophthalmopathy. Each CDR3 is given with its conserved first and last residue. The D gene is left open where the match is weak. Rows give clone size only sometimes, using once, few, many, or a class for an expanded clone.

size: .; J: TRBJ2-1; D: .; V: TRBV18; CDR3: CASSPRGGLQCNEQFF; DNA: TGTGCCAGCTCACCACGGGGGGGCCTTCAATGCAATGAGCAGTTCTTC
size: .; J: TRBJ2-1; D: .; V: TRBV11-2; CDR3: CASSSPKSGSAQFF; DNA: TGTGCCAGCAGCTCTCCTAAGTCAGGGAGCGCGCAGTTCTTC
size: .; J: TRBJ2-7; D: .; V: TRBV4-3; CDR3: CASSQGLGEVVYEQYF; DNA: TGCGCCAGCAGCCAAGGATTGGGGGAGGTTGTGTACGAGCAGTACTTC
size: .; J: TRBJ2-1; D: TRBD2; V: TRBV29-1; CDR3: CSARAAGWVDEQFF; DNA: TGCAGCGCCAGGGCAGCGGGATGGGTAGATGAGCAGTTCTTC
size: many; J: TRBJ2-7; D: .; V: TRBV20-1; CDR3: CSARDGQGSHEQYF; DNA: TGCAGTGCTAGAGATGGGCAGGGAAGCCACGAGCAGTACTTC
size: .; J: TRBJ2-7; D: TRBD1; V: TRBV28; CDR3: CATTATGAPSWYF; DNA: TGTGCCACCACCGCGACAGGGGCCCCGAGCTGGTACTTC
size: few; J: TRBJ1-2; D: .; V: TRBV29-1; CDR3: CSVGLSDGYTF; DNA: TGCAGCGTTGGTCTGTCCGATGGCTACACCTTC
size: many; J: TRBJ1-1; D: .; V: TRBV6-1; CDR3: CASSEANVLPEAFF; DNA: TGTGCCAGCAGTGAAGCGAATGTGTTGCCTGAAGCTTTCTTT
size: .; J: TRBJ1-1; D: TRBD1; V: TRBV20-1; CDR3: CSARAPGGARAEAFF; DNA: TGCAGTGCTAGAGCCCCAGGGGGCGCAAGGGCTGAAGCTTTCTTT
size: few; J: TRBJ1-1; D: .; V: TRBV19; CDR3: CASSIQNTEAFF; DNA: TGTGCCAGTAGTATACAGAACACTGAAGCTTTCTTT
size: few; J: TRBJ1-2; D: .; V: TRBV30; CDR3: CAWRPGTQRYNYGYTF; DNA: TGTGCCTGGAGACCCGGGACACAACGTTATAACTATGGCTACACCTTC
size: few; J: TRBJ2-5; D: .; V: TRBV20-1; CDR3: CSAKASLEETQYF; DNA: TGCAGTGCTAAGGCGAGTCTAGAGGAGACCCAGTACTTC
size: few; J: TRBJ2-4; D: .; V: TRBV2; CDR3: CASSAGQNIQYF; DNA: TGTGCCAGCAGTGCTGGACAAAACATTCAGTACTTC
size: many; J: TRBJ2-3; D: TRBD2; V: TRBV27; CDR3: CASSSRLAGANRDTQYF; DNA: TGTGCCAGCAGTTCCCGACTAGCGGGGGCGAATAGGGATACGCAGTATTTT
size: few; J: TRBJ2-2; D: .; V: TRBV29-1; CDR3: CSGQPNTGELFF; DNA: TGCAGCGGGCAACCAAACACCGGGGAGCTGTTTTTT
size: many; J: TRBJ2-3; D: TRBD2; V: TRBV7-2; CDR3: CASSPSGRSTDTQYF; DNA: TGTGCCAGCAGCCCTAGCGGAAGAAGCACAGATACGCAGTATTTT
size: few; J: TRBJ2-7; D: .; V: TRBV29-1; CDR3: CSVGPRTGEQYF; DNA: TGCAGCGTGGGGCCTCGGACCGGCGAGCAGTACTTC
size: few; J: TRBJ2-2; D: .; V: TRBV4-1; CDR3: CASSQEPGANTGELFF; DNA: TGCGCCAGCAGCCAAGAACCGGGGGCGAACACCGGGGAGCTGTTTTTT
size: .; J: TRBJ2-2; D: .; V: TRBV20-1; CDR3: CSARVGTGELFF; DNA: TGCAGTGCTAGAGTCGGTACCGGGGAGCTGTTTTTT
size: .; J: TRBJ2-5; D: TRBD1; V: TRBV18; CDR3: CASSPPQGASRETQYF; DNA: TGTGCCAGCTCACCGCCGCAGGGGGCGAGTCGAGAGACCCAGTACTTC
size: few; J: TRBJ2-7; D: TRBD1; V: TRBV10-3; CDR3: CAISESGDRSYEQYF; DNA: TGTGCCATCAGTGAGTCGGGGGACAGGAGCTACGAGCAGTACTTC
size: .; J: TRBJ2-7; D: TRBD2; V: TRBV20-1; CDR3: CSAKAGGNSYEQYF; DNA: TGCAGTGCTAAGGCGGGGGGGAACTCCTACGAGCAGTACTTC
size: few; J: TRBJ2-7; D: .; V: TRBV5-1; CDR3: CASSPESELGYEQYF; DNA: TGCGCCAGCAGCCCGGAGTCGGAGTTGGGCTACGAGCAGTACTTC
size: .; J: TRBJ2-3; D: TRBD2; V: TRBV11-3; CDR3: CASSLTAGGADTQYF; DNA: TGTGCCAGCAGCTTAACGGCGGGAGGGGCAGATACGCAGTATTTT
size: .; J: TRBJ1-4; D: .; V: TRBV7-9; CDR3: CASSLYVGGEKLFF; DNA: TGTGCCAGCAGCTTATACGTCGGAGGGGAAAAACTGTTTTTT
size: .; J: TRBJ2-1; D: TRBD2; V: TRBV11-2; CDR3: CASSSTSGLGDEQFF; DNA: TGTGCCAGCAGTTCCACTAGCGGTTTGGGCGATGAGCAGTTCTTC
size: few; J: TRBJ2-7; D: .; V: TRBV30; CDR3: CAWTPGLSYEQYF; DNA: TGTGCCTGGACCCCCGGACTCTCCTACGAGCAGTACTTC
size: many; J: TRBJ1-1; D: TRBD1; V: TRBV7-9; CDR3: CASSLGRGSTEAFF; DNA: TGTGCCAGCAGCTTAGGCAGGGGGAGCACTGAAGCTTTCTTT
size: .; J: TRBJ1-3; D: TRBD1; V: TRBV6-2/TRBV6-3; CDR3: CASRRGTGYGNTIYF; DNA: TGTGCCAGCAGAAGGGGGACAGGGTACGGAAACACCATATATTTT
size: .; J: TRBJ2-5; D: TRBD2; V: TRBV9; CDR3: CASSAGLAGSHNAQETQYF; DNA: TGTGCCAGCAGCGCGGGACTAGCGGGATCCCACAACGCCCAAGAGACCCAGTACTTC
size: .; J: TRBJ2-7; D: .; V: TRBV28; CDR3: CASLGHPEGQQYF; DNA: TGTGCCAGCCTGGGACACCCGGAGGGGCAGCAGTACTTC
size: .; J: TRBJ2-1; D: .; V: TRBV6-1; CDR3: CASRLSGSYNEQFF; DNA: TGTGCCAGCAGGTTGAGCGGGTCCTACAATGAGCAGTTCTTC
size: .; J: TRBJ1-2; D: .; V: TRBV19; CDR3: CASSGDRTYYGYTF; DNA: TGTGCCAGTAGTGGAGACAGAACCTACTATGGCTACACCTTC
size: many; J: TRBJ2-1; D: .; V: TRBV28; CDR3: CASRRFSYNEQFF; DNA: TGTGCCAGCAGGCGGTTCTCCTACAATGAGCAGTTCTTC
size: .; J: TRBJ1-5; D: .; V: TRBV19; CDR3: CASNAGQTQPQHF; DNA: TGTGCCAGCAACGCGGGACAAACACAGCCCCAGCATTTT
size: many; J: TRBJ2-3; D: TRBD2; V: TRBV30; CDR3: CAWTGLARDTQYF; DNA: TGTGCCTGGACCGGACTAGCGAGGGATACGCAGTATTTT